Listed here are 22 T cell receptor beta chains from one sample, sequenced in a study of T cells in localized non-small cell lung cancer. TCRdb's table, derived via immunoSEQ multiplex PCR, lists solely in-frame clones and lacks some. The data contain around 130,000 clones, roughly 90% of them singletons. Sequenced material: peripheral blood, taken before any cancer treatment. The source is a female donor over 55 with stage I lung adenocarcinoma.

The CDR3 DNA reads TGCGCCAGCAGCTTTGAGGGTAATCAAGAGACCCAGTACTTC. Protein sequence: CASSFEGNQETQYF. The chain carries TRBV5-1 and TRBJ2-5, with D possibly matching TRBD2 (5 bases). The CDR3 totals 14 residues. The germline gives CDR1 SGHRS, CDR2 YFSETQ. V was trimmed by 2 bases and J by 2 bases, leaving 10 bases between them.

The rearrangement joins TRBV6-1 to TRBJ2-1; 10 bases map to TRBD2. V was clipped by 4 bases and J by 0 bases; unmatched bases: 3. The CDR3 extends over 16 amino acids. CDR1 and CDR2 from the germline V gene are MNHNS and SASEGT. The CDR3 spells CASSAGLADSYNEQFF. The CDR3 region has the DNA TGTGCCAGCAGTGCCGGACTAGCGGACTCCTACAATGAGCAGTTCTTC.

The V and J genes are TRBV6-6 and TRBJ1-5; D is possibly TRBD1 (5 bases). V gave up 11 bases and J gave up 8 bases, with 19 bases separating them. Germline lookup yields CDR1 MNHNY and CDR2 SVGAGI (reference sequence). This CDR3 has 13 amino acids. The CDR3 DNA is TGTGCCGCTCGGGACGCGGGGTTTGAGCCCCAGCATTTT. Translation: CAARDAGFEPQHF.

V and J are TRBV30 and TRBJ1-5; a possible D gene is TRBD1 (6 bases). Germline CDR1 GTSNPN, CDR2 SVGIG (reference sequence). This CDR3 is 16 amino acids long. With 3 bases removed from V and 1 base from J, the gap between germline ends came to 16 bases. The CDR3 sequence: CAWSWGGAKSNQPQHF. The DNA of the CDR3 is TGTGCCTGGAGCTGGGGGGGGGCGAAAAGCAATCAGCCCCAGCATTTT.

V gene TRBV6-5 combines with J gene TRBJ1-5; 9 nucleotides agree with TRBD1. This CDR3 is built from 15 residues. J was trimmed by 1 base and V by 7 bases; bases with no gene match: 5. CDR1 MNHEY and CDR2 SVGAGI come from the germline V gene. CDR3 sequence (DNA): TGTGCCAGCAAGTGGACAGGGGTGAGCAATCAGCCCCAGCATTTT. Amino acid sequence: CASKWTGVSNQPQHF.

The V gene is TRBV10-2, the J gene TRBJ1-1; weak D call: TRBD1 (6 bases). Deletions cut 6 bases from V and 0 bases from J, with 8 bases between. The CDR3 extends over 13 amino acids. Germline V gene lookup returns CDR1 WSHSY and CDR2 SAAADI. CDR3: CASRGQMNTEAFF. CDR3 DNA: TGCGCCAGCAGAGGACAGATGAACACTGAAGCTTTCTTT.

This sequence joins TRBV28 and TRBJ2-7; no clear D gene. V dropped 5 bases and J dropped 7 bases, with 9 bases sitting between them. Germline values: CDR1 MDHEN, CDR2 SYDVKM. This CDR3 has 11 amino acids. The CDR3 region has the DNA TGTGCCAGCAGTCCGCGACGGGAGCAGTACTTC. Its protein is CASSPRREQYF.

This clone was counted a single time. The V call is TRBV5-1, the J call TRBJ2-7; 10 nucleotides line up with TRBD1. V was clipped by 0 bases and J by 2 bases; unmatched bases: 5. The CDR3 sequence is 16 residues long. In germline, CDR1 is SGHRS, CDR2 YFSETQ. The CDR3 nucleotides are TGCGCCAGCAGCTTGGAACCGGGACAGGGGACCTACGAGCAGTACTTC. Encoded protein: CASSLEPGQGTYEQYF.

The chain employs TRBV5-4 and TRBJ2-7, with 11 bases lining up with TRBD2. V lost 0 bases, J lost 0 bases, and 8 bases stayed unmatched. Germline-derived CDR1 and CDR2 are SGHNT and YYREEE (reference sequence). This CDR3 spans 18 amino acids. The CDR3 region has the DNA TGTGCCAGCAGCTTGGCTGGACTAGCGGGCCCCTTCTCCTACGAGCAGTACTTC. Protein sequence: CASSLAGLAGPFSYEQYF.

The chain is built from TRBV7-8 and TRBJ2-3; D perhaps matches TRBD2 (5 bases). Germline CDR1 is SGHVS and CDR2 is FQNEAQ. With 2 bases removed from V and 0 bases from J, the gap between germline ends came to 18 bases. The CDR3 runs to 18 residues. The CDR3 reads CASSLLAYSGSSTDTQYF. The CDR3 nucleotides are TGTGCCAGCAGCTTATTGGCGTACAGCGGATCTAGCACAGATACGCAGTATTTT.

The chain joins TRBV27 to TRBJ2-7; D perhaps matches TRBD1 (6 bases). Trimming cost V 6 bases and J 2 bases, with 23 bases left between them. Germline V gives CDR1 MNHEY, CDR2 SMNVEV (reference sequence). The CDR3 length is 17 residues. CDR3 DNA: TGTGCCAGCAGGGGTCTCTTCTCCAGGGGCCAGACCTACGAGCAGTACTTC. This encodes CASRGLFSRGQTYEQYF.

Written as DNA, the CDR3 is TGCGCCAGCAGTGGCCCCCCGGAGGATGTGTCGAACACTGAAGCTTTCTTT. Its translation is CASSGPPEDVSNTEAFF. The rearrangement joins TRBV10-1 to TRBJ1-1; D is unresolved. Trimming shortened V by 4 bases and J by 1 base, and 19 bases separated the two germline ends. CDR1 and CDR2 from the germline V gene are WNHNN and SYGVQD (reference sequence). The CDR3 contains 17 residues.

The chain combines TRBV10-3 with TRBJ1-5; 8 positions agree with TRBD1. Germline assignment: CDR1 ENHRY and CDR2 SYGVKD. The CDR3 has 14 residues. V dropped 6 bases and J dropped 9; count of bases not matched to a gene: 10. In DNA form, the CDR3 reads TGTGCCATCAGGATGGACAGGGATGGTGGGCCCCAGCATTTT. Translation gives CAIRMDRDGGPQHF.

The chain employs TRBV28 and TRBJ1-2; no clear D. The CDR3 spans 12 residues. With 7 bases removed from V and 2 bases from J, the gap between germline ends came to 8 bases. The germline CDR1 and CDR2 sequences are MDHEN and SYDVKM. As DNA, the CDR3 is TGTGCCAGCACCTCTTCCAACTATGGCTACACCTTC. Protein product: CASTSSNYGYTF.

The sample holds one count of this clone. The chain is built from TRBV2 and TRBJ2-3; 10 bases fit TRBD2. The CDR3 has 16 amino acids. Germline V gene sequence: CDR1 SNHLY, CDR2 FYNNEI. Trimming at V came to 7 bases and at J to 4 bases, leaving 11 bases not matched to a gene. CDR3 loop: CASIEREGLGADTQYF. CDR3 in DNA: TGTGCCAGCATCGAGCGGGAGGGCCTCGGTGCAGATACGCAGTATTTT.

The chain joins TRBV10-3 to TRBJ2-5; TRBD2 agrees at 14 bases. CDR1 ENHRY and CDR2 SYGVKD come from the germline V gene. The CDR3 has 16 residues. Trimming cost V 5 bases and J 2 bases; bases outside gene matches: 4. The CDR3 reads CAISKGLAGGQETQYF. The CDR3 region has the DNA TGTGCCATCAGTAAAGGACTAGCGGGAGGTCAAGAGACCCAGTACTTC.

This clone occurred once. The chain is built from TRBV5-1 and TRBJ2-7; D call uncertain. CDR1 and CDR2 (germline): SGHRS, YFSETQ. V shed 0 bases and J shed 7 bases, with 14 bases lying between them. The CDR3 is 14 amino acids. CDR3 sequence (DNA): TGCGCCAGCAGCTTGGGACAAGAGAGTCGTGAGCAGTACTTC. Its translation is CASSLGQESREQYF.

In this sample, this clone turned up once. The chain combines TRBV19 with TRBJ1-1, with a possible D match to TRBD1 (5 bases). Per the germline V gene, CDR1 is LNHDA and CDR2 is SQIVND (reference sequence). Trimming pared 3 bases from V and 0 bases from J, leaving 14 bases between. The length of the CDR3 is 16 residues. Here the CDR3 DNA reads TGTGCCAGTAGTATCTTTGGGGCTCCGATGAACACTGAAGCTTTCTTT. It is translated as CASSIFGAPMNTEAFF.

J is TRBJ2-5 and V is TRBV5-4, with 9 bases fitting TRBD2. The CDR3 contains 14 residues. V lost 1 base, J lost 4 bases, and 2 bases stayed unmatched. Germline loops: CDR1 SGHNT, CDR2 YYREEE (reference sequence). The CDR3 DNA reads TGTGCCAGCAGCTTGCGAGCGGGAGGAGAGACCCAGTACTTC. It encodes CASSLRAGGETQYF.

The J gene is TRBJ2-5, the V gene TRBV15; no reliable D call. Germline V CDR1 and CDR2: LNHNV, YYDKDF (reference sequence). The CDR3 is 14 residues long. The V gene lost 7 bases and the J gene lost 1 base, with 13 bases spanning the gap. The CDR3 reads CATNRDKIQETQYF. DNA for the CDR3: TGTGCCACCAATAGGGATAAGATCCAAGAGACCCAGTACTTC. Full variable domain (missing parts from reference TRBV15 and TRBJ2-5): DAMVIQNPRYQVTQFGKPVTLSCSQTLNHNVMYWYQQKSSQAPKLLFHYYDKDFNNEADTPDNFQSRRPNTSFCFLDIRSPGLGDTAMYLCATNRDKIQETQYFGPGTRLLVL.

V and J are TRBV5-6 and TRBJ2-7; D might be TRBD1 or TRBD2, each matching 6 bases. The CDR3 is 15 residues long. Trimming left V 4 bases short and J 0 bases short, with 14 bases between. The germline V gene encodes CDR1 SGHDT and CDR2 YYEEEE. The chain's CDR3 is CASSRGVQSSYEQYF. The CDR3 DNA follows: TGTGCCAGCAGCAGGGGGGTACAGAGCTCCTACGAGCAGTACTTC.

V is TRBV5-8 and J is TRBJ1-1; maybe TRBD1 (5 bases). This CDR3 is built from 15 residues. Germline assignment: CDR1 SGHTS and CDR2 YDEGEE. V dropped 4 bases and J dropped 7 bases, with 20 bases sitting between them. This CDR3 reads CASSPEIARVFEAFF. Here the CDR3 DNA reads TGTGCCAGCAGCCCTGAAATAGCCAGGGTGTTTGAAGCTTTCTTT.